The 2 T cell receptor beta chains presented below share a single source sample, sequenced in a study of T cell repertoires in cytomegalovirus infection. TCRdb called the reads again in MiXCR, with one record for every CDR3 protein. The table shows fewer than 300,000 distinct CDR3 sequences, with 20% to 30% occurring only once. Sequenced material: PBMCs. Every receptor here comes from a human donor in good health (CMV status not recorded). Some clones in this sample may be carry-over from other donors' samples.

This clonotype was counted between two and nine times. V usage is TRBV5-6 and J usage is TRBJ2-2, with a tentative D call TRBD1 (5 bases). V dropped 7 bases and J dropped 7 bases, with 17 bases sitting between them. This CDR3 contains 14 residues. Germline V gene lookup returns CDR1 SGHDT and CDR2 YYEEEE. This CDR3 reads CASPRAGKDGELFF. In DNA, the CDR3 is TGTGCCAGCCCACGGGCAGGGAAGGACGGGGAGCTGTTTTTT.

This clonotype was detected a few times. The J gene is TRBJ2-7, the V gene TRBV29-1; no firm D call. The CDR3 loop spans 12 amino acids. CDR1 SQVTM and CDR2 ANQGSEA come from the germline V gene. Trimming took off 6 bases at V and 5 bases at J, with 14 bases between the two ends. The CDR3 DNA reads TGCAGCGTCGCCCCCGGTACCCACGAGCAGTACTTC. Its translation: CSVAPGTHEQYF.